Listed below are T cell receptor beta chains from one sample, sequenced in a study of a mutant IDH1 vaccine in newly diagnosed glioma. Their target antigens are unknown. The assay was immunoSEQ multiplex PCR, and TCRdb's table has in-frame clones only and misses some. The table records about 58,000 clones, 84% of them present only once. This material consisted of PBMCs, taken from a glioma patient whose treatment included an IDH1 peptide vaccine. The receptors shown here come from a woman aged 45-65 years with glioma. Each CDR3 is given with its conserved first and last residue. The D gene is left open where the match is weak. Clone size is given for some rows only: seen once, a few or many times, or a class if the clone is expanded.

v_gene	abundance	j_gene	d_gene	CDR3nt	CDR3aa
TRBV27	.	TRBJ2-5	TRBD2	TGTGCCAGCAGTCCCGGGGGGAGCCGTAAAGAGACCCAGTACTTC	CASSPGGSRKETQYF
TRBV4-3	.	TRBJ1-1	.	TGCGCCAGCAGCCAAGATGGAGGCCAAAGCACTGAAGCTTTCTTT	CASSQDGGQSTEAFF
TRBV5-8	once	TRBJ2-3	.	TGTGCCAACTCGAAGGGGAGCGCTAGCACAGATACGCAGTATTTT	CANSKGSASTDTQYF
TRBV14	.	TRBJ2-5	.	TGTGCCAGCTACCTGACGGAGCGGCAAGAGACCCAGTACTTC	CASYLTERQETQYF
TRBV7-2	.	TRBJ2-1	.	TGTGCCAGCAGCCCTCACTTGCGGGTAAGCTCCTACAATGAGCAGTTCTTC	CASSPHLRVSSYNEQFF
TRBV6-4	.	TRBJ1-5	.	TGTGCCAGCAGTGACCCAGCATGTCTCCATCAGCCCCAGCATTTT	CASSDPACLHQPQHF
TRBV27	once	TRBJ2-5	TRBD2	TGTGCCAGCAGTTTAAGCGGGGGGGCCTTTATAGGAGAGACCCAGTACTTC	CASSLSGGAFIGETQYF
TRBV15	.	TRBJ2-3	.	TGTGCCACCAGCAGAGTTCACTTACGCACAGATACGCAGTATTTT	CATSRVHLRTDTQYF
TRBV19	few	TRBJ1-1	.	TGTGCCAGTAGTGAAGACACCCTCGCTTTCTTT	CASSEDTLAFF
TRBV27	.	TRBJ1-2	.	TGTGCCAGCAGTGGCTGGGACGGAACTAACTATGGCTACACCTTC	CASSGWDGTNYGYTF
TRBV4-1	.	TRBJ1-4	.	TGCGCCAGCAGCCAGCAGGGCCTTAATGAAAAACTGTTTTTT	CASSQQGLNEKLFF
TRBV6-5	.	TRBJ2-3	TRBD2	TGTGCCGCCACTACTAGCGGGGGCACAGATACGCAGTATTTT	CAATTSGGTDTQYF
TRBV6-5	.	TRBJ2-7	.	TGTGCCAGCAGTTACTACACTGCGAGCTTCGGATACGAGCAGTACTTC	CASSYYTASFGYEQYF
TRBV27	.	TRBJ1-5	TRBD1	TGTGCCAGCAGTTCGCTCGGGACAGGGTGGACTCAGCCCCAGCATTTT	CASSSLGTGWTQPQHF
TRBV7-9	.	TRBJ1-4	.	TGTGCCAGCAGCGACACGGGCCTGGGGAACGAAAAACTGTTTTTT	CASSDTGLGNEKLFF
TRBV4-2	.	TRBJ1-4	TRBD1	TGTGCCAGCGAGAAAGACAGGGGTAATGAAAAACTGTTTTTT	CASEKDRGNEKLFF
TRBV5-4	.	TRBJ2-7	.	TGTGCCAGCACCTCGCCAGACCGGACCTACGAGCAGTACTTC	CASTSPDRTYEQYF
TRBV5-4	.	TRBJ2-2	.	TGTGCCAGCAGCGGTGAGTCGAACACCGGGGAGCTGTTTTTT	CASSGESNTGELFF
TRBV5-4	.	TRBJ1-6	.	TGTGCCAGCAGTGAACAGGGAGTTAATTCACCCCTCCACTTT	CASSEQGVNSPLHF
TRBV5-6	.	TRBJ1-3	.	TGTGCCAGCAGCAGCTTGACAGGAGGTGGAAACACCATATATTTT	CASSSLTGGGNTIYF
TRBV5-6	.	TRBJ2-1	.	TGTGCCAGCAGCTCCACCGGGGCCCGCTCCTACAATGAGCAGTTCTTC	CASSSTGARSYNEQFF
TRBV6-1	.	TRBJ1-1	TRBD1	TGTGCCAGCAGTGAGCAGGGGGATATGAACACTGAAGCTTTCTTT	CASSEQGDMNTEAFF
TRBV27	.	TRBJ1-2	.	TGTGCCAGCAGTGGGCGCTTTGGCGGCTACACCTTC	CASSGRFGGYTF
TRBV5-1	.	TRBJ2-7	TRBD1	TGCGCCAGCAGCTCGCCAGGGGGCATATACGAGCAGTACTTC	CASSSPGGIYEQYF
TRBV14	.	TRBJ2-2	TRBD2	TGTGCCAGCAGCCAAGATCGCACTAGCGAGTACACCGGGGAGCTGTTTTTT	CASSQDRTSEYTGELFF
TRBV11-3	.	TRBJ1-1	.	TGTGCCAGCAGCCCCGGACACTCGAACACTGAAGCTTTCTTT	CASSPGHSNTEAFF
TRBV6-1	.	TRBJ2-1	.	TGTGCCAGCAGTGAAAGGTTTAACAATGAGCAGTTCTTC	CASSERFNNEQFF
TRBV20-1	.	TRBJ2-1	.	TGCAGTGCCAGCAATGAGCAGTTCTTC	CSASNEQFF